This T cell receptor beta chain comes out of a study of blood T cell repertoires in COVID-19. Study at large: From the United States, Italy and Spain came samples of acute and convalescent COVID-19. T cells, B-cell-depleted T cells, or PBMCs provided the cDNA or gDNA that served as material.

Authors' data handling: Scientists estimated how many nucleated cells there were by amplifying reference gene primers. Sequenced by immunoSEQ multiplex PCR; TCRdb stores in-frame clones only, minus some. The V and J calls and clone size are taken from that table; D and trimming were inferred from the DNA. The profile shows roughly 150,000 clones, 75% to 85% of them singletons. Trimming removed 5 bases from V and 6 bases from J, with 16 bases in between. The CDR3 covers 15 residues. Germline CDR1 and CDR2: MDHEN and SYDVKM. This clonotype was obtained from a woman in her forties or fifties with acute or convalescent COVID-19. The sequenced material came from peripheral blood. The chain is built from TRBV28 and TRBJ1-4; weak D call: TRBD1 (6 bases). This chain's CDR3 is CASSIPGVGDEKLFF. The CDR3, as DNA: TGTGCCAGCAGTATCCCAGGGGTAGGGGATGAAAAACTGTTTTTT.